Included here is one T cell receptor (beta chain) sequence, with context. Its antigen is as yet unknown. CDR1 is MGHRA, CDR2 YSYEKL, per germline. The V end was cut by 4 bases, the J end by 2 bases, with 26 bases between. The CDR3 has 19 residues. HIV-negative, healthy adults without recent acute infections or vaccinations were the donors. The sample comes from a study of shared clonotypes between healthy human individuals. Notes on the study in general: Non-shared clonotypes had lower generation probabilities than clonotypes shared by all four sorted-subset donors. What naive subsets generally showed was a larger estimated richness than memory subsets showed.

Assay: immunoSEQ multiplex PCR; the TCRdb copy retains only in-frame clones and omits some. The sample contains 650,000 to 700,000 clones, 90% of which appear only once. The sample was memory CD8+ T cells from PBMCs. The subset: CD45RO+ cells pooled with CCR7-negative TemRA cells. This TCR was recovered from a man aged 18 to 30 in good health. Some clones in this sample may be carry-over from other donors' samples. This rearrangement joins TRBV4-1 to TRBJ2-5; D remains ambiguous. In DNA form, the CDR3 reads TGCGCCAGCAGCCTTAGGAAATATACGGGCAGAAACTTACAAGAGACCCAGTACTTC. Protein product: CASSLRKYTGRNLQETQYF.